The rows below give T cell receptor beta chains drawn from one sample of a study of cytomegalovirus exposure and HLA in healthy donors. Method: immunoSEQ multiplex PCR; TCRdb's copy keeps in-frame clones and lacks some. This sample has 200,000 or so clones, with around 87% found just once. Sequencing was performed on PBMCs. The receptor set was obtained from a woman under 30 in good health and CMV-seropositive. CDR3s include the opening cysteine and the closing phenylalanine or tryptophan. Each record gives: V gene, J gene, D gene, clone size, CDR3 DNA, CDR3 protein. A D gene is named only where the DNA matches it firmly. Clone size is stated in some rows and not others, as once, few, many or a class when expanded.

>TRBV5-1|TRBJ2-1|-|-
TGCGCCAGCAGCTTCGACACCTACAATGAGCAGTTCTTC
CASSFDTYNEQFF
>TRBV6-5|TRBJ1-1|-|-
TGTGCCAGCAGGCTCAGCGGGGCTAACACTGAAGCTTTCTTT
CASRLSGANTEAFF
>TRBV9|TRBJ1-1|TRBD1|-
TGTGCCAGCAGCACTGGGACAGGGCGAAACTCTGAAGCTTTCTTT
CASSTGTGRNSEAFF
>TRBV7-9|TRBJ1-2|TRBD1|-
TGTGCCAGCCGCAGGGGGCTTGGCTACACCTTC
CASRRGLGYTF
>TRBV5-1|TRBJ2-1|TRBD2|-
TGCGCCAGCAGCATGACTAGCGGGATTTACAATGAGCAGTTCTTC
CASSMTSGIYNEQFF
>TRBV7-9|TRBJ2-7|TRBD1|-
TGTGCCAGCAGCTTAGGTTCGGGACAGGGGGCCTACGAGCAGTACTTC
CASSLGSGQGAYEQYF
>TRBV19|TRBJ1-1|-|-
TGTGCCAGTAGTATATACAGCTACACTGAAGCTTTCTTT
CASSIYSYTEAFF
>TRBV7-9|TRBJ1-2|TRBD1|once
TGTGCCAGCAGCGCCGGACAGGGGGTTGACTATGGCTACACCTTC
CASSAGQGVDYGYTF
>TRBV27|TRBJ2-7|-|-
TGTGCCAGCAGTTTCCGAGGTGAATTTTACGAGCAGTACTTC
CASSFRGEFYEQYF
>TRBV10-2|TRBJ2-1|-|few
TGCGCCAGCAGTGGACAGATGGGTCGCTCCTACAATGAGCAGTTCTTC
CASSGQMGRSYNEQFF
>TRBV7-8|TRBJ1-2|TRBD1|-
TGTGCCAGCAGCTTATTAACAGGGGGCGACCCAAACTATGGCTACACCTTC
CASSLLTGGDPNYGYTF